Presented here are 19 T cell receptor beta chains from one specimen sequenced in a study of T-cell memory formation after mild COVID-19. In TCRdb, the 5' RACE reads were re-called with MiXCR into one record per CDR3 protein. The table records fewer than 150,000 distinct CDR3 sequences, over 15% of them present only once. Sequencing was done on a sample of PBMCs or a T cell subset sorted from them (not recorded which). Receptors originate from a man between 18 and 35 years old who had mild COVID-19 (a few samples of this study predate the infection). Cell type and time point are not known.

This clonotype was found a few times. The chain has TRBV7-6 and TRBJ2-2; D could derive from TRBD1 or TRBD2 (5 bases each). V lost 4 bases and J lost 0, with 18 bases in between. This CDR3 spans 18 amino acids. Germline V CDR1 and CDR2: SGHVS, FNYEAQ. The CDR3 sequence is CASSWGIVWSSNTGELFF. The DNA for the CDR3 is TGTGCCAGCAGCTGGGGGATCGTCTGGTCTTCGAACACCGGGGAGCTGTTTTTT. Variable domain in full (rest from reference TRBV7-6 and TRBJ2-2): GAGVSQSPRYKVTKRGQDVALRCDPISGHVSLYWYRQALGQGPEFLTYFNYEAQQDKSGLPNDRFSAERPEGSISTLTIQRTEQRDSAMYRCASSWGIVWSSNTGELFFGEGSRLTVL.

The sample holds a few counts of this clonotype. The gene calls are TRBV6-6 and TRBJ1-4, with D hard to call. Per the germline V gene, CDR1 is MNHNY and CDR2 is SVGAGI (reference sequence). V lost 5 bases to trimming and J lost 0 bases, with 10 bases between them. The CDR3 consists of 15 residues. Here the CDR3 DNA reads TGTGCCAGCAGTGAGAACGGCGCAACTAATGAAAAACTGTTTTTT. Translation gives CASSENGATNEKLFF.

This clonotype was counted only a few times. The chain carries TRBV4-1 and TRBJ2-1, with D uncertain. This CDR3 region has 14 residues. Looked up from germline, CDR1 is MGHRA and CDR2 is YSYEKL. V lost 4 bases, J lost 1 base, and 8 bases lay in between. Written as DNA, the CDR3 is TGCGCCAGCAGCCCGGGCCATTCCTACAATGAGCAGTTCTTC. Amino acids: CASSPGHSYNEQFF.

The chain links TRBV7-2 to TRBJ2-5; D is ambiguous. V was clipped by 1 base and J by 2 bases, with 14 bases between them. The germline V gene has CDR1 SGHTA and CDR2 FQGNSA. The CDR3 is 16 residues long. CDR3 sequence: CASSLDGVTSQETQYF. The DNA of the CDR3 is TGTGCCAGCAGCTTAGATGGGGTTACCAGTCAAGAGACCCAGTACTTC.

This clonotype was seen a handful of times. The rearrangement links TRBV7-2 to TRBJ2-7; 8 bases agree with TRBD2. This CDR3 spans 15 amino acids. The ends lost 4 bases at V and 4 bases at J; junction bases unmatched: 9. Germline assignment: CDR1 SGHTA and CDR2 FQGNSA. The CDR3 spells CASSSGGGGRYEQYF. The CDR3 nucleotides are TGTGCCAGCAGCTCAGGTGGCGGGGGGAGGTACGAGCAGTACTTC.

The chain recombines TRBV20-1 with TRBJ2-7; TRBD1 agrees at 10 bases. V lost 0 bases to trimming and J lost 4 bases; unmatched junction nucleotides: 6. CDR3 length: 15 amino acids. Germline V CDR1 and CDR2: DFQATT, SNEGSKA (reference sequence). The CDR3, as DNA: TGCAGTGCTAGAGATCCGGGACAGGGGAGTTACGAGCAGTACGTC. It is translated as CSARDPGQGSYEQYV.

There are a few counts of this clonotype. CDR3 sequence (DNA): TGCAGCGTTCGGGTTGGAGCGGGCCTAAACAATGAGCAGTTCTTC. Translation gives CSVRVGAGLNNEQFF. The chain has TRBV29-1 and TRBJ2-1; TRBD2 is a possible D gene (6 bases). Trimming took 5 bases from V and 5 from J, leaving 19 bases between them. The germline CDR1 and CDR2 sequences are SQVTM and ANQGSEA. This CDR3 comprises 15 residues.

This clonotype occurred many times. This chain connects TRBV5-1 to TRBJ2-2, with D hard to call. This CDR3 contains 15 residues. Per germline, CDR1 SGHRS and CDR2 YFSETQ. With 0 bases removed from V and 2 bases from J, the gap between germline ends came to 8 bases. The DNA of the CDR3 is TGCGCCAGCAGCTTGGCGGTCGGTAACACCGGGGAGCTGTTTTTT. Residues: CASSLAVGNTGELFF.

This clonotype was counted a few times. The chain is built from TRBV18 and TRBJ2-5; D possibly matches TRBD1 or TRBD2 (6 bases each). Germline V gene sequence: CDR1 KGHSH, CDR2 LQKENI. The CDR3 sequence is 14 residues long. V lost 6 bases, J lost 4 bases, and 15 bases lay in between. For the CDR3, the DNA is TGTGCCAGCTCGCCGGAAGGAGGGGGAGAGACCCAGTACTTC. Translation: CASSPEGGGETQYF.

The CDR3 nucleotides read TGTGCCAGCAGTTTATCAGGGGGTTTTGAAAAACTGTTTTTT. It translates to CASSLSGGFEKLFF. The V and J genes are TRBV28 and TRBJ1-4, with TRBD1 identical over 7 bases. The V gene's germline CDR1 is MDHEN and CDR2 SYDVKM. The CDR3 has 14 amino acids. V trimming: 1 base; J trimming: 7 bases; junction bases outside the gene matches: 3.

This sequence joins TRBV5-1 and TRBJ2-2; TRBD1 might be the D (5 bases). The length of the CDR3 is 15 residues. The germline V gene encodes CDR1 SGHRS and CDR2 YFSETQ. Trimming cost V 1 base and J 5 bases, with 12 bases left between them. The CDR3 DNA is TGCGCCAGCAGCTTGTACAGGATGGGGACCGGGGAGCTGTTTTTT. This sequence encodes CASSLYRMGTGELFF.

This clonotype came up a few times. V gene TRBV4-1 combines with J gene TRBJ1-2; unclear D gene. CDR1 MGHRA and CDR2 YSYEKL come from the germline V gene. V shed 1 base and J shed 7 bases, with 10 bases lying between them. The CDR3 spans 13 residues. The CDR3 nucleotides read TGCGCCAGCAGCCAAGCCACCGTCGGTGGCTACACCTTC. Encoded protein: CASSQATVGGYTF.

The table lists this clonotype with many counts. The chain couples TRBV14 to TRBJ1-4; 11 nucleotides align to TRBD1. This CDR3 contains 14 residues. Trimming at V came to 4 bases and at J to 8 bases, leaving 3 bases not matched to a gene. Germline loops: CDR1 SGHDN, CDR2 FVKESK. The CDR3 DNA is TGTGCCAGCAGCCCGGGGACAGGGGGAGAAAAACTGTTTTTT. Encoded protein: CASSPGTGGEKLFF.

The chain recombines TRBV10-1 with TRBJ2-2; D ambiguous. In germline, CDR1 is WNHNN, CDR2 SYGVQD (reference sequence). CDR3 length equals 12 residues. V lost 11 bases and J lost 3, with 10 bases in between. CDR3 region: CAPPRHTGELFF. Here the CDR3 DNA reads TGCGCCCCCCCAAGGCACACCGGGGAGCTGTTTTTT.

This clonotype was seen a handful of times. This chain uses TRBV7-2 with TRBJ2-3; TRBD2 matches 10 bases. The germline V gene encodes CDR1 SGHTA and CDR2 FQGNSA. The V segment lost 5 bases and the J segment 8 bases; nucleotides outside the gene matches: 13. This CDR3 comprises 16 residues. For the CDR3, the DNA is TGTGCCAGCAGCCCCCGGGGGAGCGGGGGGGGCGGTACGCAGTATTTT. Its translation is CASSPRGSGGGGTQYF.

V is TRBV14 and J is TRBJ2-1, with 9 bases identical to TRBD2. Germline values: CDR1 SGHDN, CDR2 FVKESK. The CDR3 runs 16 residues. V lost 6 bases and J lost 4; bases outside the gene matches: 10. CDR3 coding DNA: TGTGCCAGCAGACCCCGCGGGGGGGCTATTTACAATGAGCAGTTCTTC. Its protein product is CASRPRGGAIYNEQFF.

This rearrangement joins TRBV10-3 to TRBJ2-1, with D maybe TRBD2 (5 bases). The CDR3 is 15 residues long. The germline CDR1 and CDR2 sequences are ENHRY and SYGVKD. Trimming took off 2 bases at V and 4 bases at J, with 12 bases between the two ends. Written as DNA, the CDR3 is TGTGCCATCAGTGAGCGGCTAGCAGATTACAATGAGCAGTTCTTC. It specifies CAISERLADYNEQFF.

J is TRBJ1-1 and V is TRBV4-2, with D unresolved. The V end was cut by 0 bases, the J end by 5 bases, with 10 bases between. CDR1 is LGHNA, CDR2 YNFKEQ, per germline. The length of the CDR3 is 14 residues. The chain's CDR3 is CASSQDAARTEAFF. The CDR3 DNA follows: TGTGCCAGCAGCCAAGATGCGGCCAGGACTGAAGCTTTCTTT.

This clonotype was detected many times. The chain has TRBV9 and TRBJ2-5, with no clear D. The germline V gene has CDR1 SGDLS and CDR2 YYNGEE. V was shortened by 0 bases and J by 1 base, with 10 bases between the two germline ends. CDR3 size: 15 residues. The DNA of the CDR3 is TGTGCCAGCAGCGTAGGGCCAGGCTTCCAAGAGACCCAGTACTTC. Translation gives CASSVGPGFQETQYF.